These 8 T cell receptor beta chains originate from one sample sequenced in a study of cytomegalovirus exposure and HLA in healthy donors. PCR amplification relied on 60 Vbeta primers (plus 13 Jbeta primers). Sequenced by immunoSEQ multiplex PCR; TCRdb stores in-frame clones only, minus some. Counted here are 150,000 to 200,000 clones, 75% to 90% occurring once; the ten biggest clones make up less than 2.5%. What was sequenced was PBMCs. The receptors were gathered from a male donor in good health and CMV-seronegative.

A few counts support this clone. The chain joins TRBV20-1 to TRBJ2-5, with 7 nucleotides matching TRBD1. The CDR3 covers 10 residues. Germline V gene data show CDR1 as DFQATT and CDR2 as SNEGSKA (reference sequence). J gave up 13 bases and V 6 bases, and 8 bases lay outside the gene matches. The CDR3 loop is CSAGQAKGYF. Here the CDR3 DNA reads TGCAGTGCCGGACAGGCTAAGGGGTACTTC.

This clone appeared a few times. The CDR3, as DNA: TGTGCCAGCAAGAGGACAGAGTCGTACAATGAGCAGTTCTTC. Residues: CASKRTESYNEQFF. V usage is TRBV6-1 and J usage is TRBJ2-1; D perhaps matches TRBD1 (6 bases). CDR1 MNHNS and CDR2 SASEGT come from the germline V gene. This CDR3 is 14 amino acids long. The germline V and J ends were trimmed by 7 bases and 4 bases, with 14 bases remaining between them.

The CDR3 region is CASSSRKVRYNEQFF. The DNA for the CDR3 is TGTGCCAGCAGCTCTCGGAAAGTGCGGTACAATGAGCAGTTCTTC. The J gene is TRBJ2-1, the V gene TRBV5-6; no clear D. This CDR3 has 15 amino acids. Trimming removed 3 bases at V and 4 bases at J, with 14 bases between. From germline, CDR1 is SGHDT and CDR2 YYEEEE. The complete variable domain, with remaining parts taken from reference TRBV5-6 and TRBJ2-1, reads DAGVTQSPTHLIKTRGQQVTLRCSPKSGHDTVSWYQQALGQGPQFIFQYYEEEERQRGNFPDRFSGHQFPNYSSELNVNALLLGDSALYLCASSSRKVRYNEQFFGPGTRLTVL.

The J gene is TRBJ2-1, the V gene TRBV27, with D unresolved. Germline V lookup: CDR1 MNHEY, CDR2 SMNVEV (reference sequence). V gave up 5 bases and J gave up 6 bases, with 14 bases separating them. The length of the CDR3 is 14 residues. The CDR3 is CASSLYEYRNEQFF. The CDR3 DNA reads TGTGCCAGCAGTCTTTATGAGTACCGCAATGAGCAGTTCTTC.

The J gene is TRBJ1-2, the V gene TRBV4-3; a possible D gene is TRBD1 (5 bases). V lost 0 bases and J lost 5, with 13 bases in between. Germline V gives CDR1 LGHNA, CDR2 YSLEER. This CDR3 is 15 amino acids long. CDR3 region: CASSQDGGVGYGYTF. The DNA of the CDR3 is TGCGCCAGCAGCCAAGATGGAGGGGTAGGTTATGGCTACACCTTC.

The rearrangement links TRBV11-2 to TRBJ2-5; 8 bases match TRBD2. V shed 5 bases and J 2 bases; nucleotides not matched to a gene: 10. This CDR3 region has 16 residues. Germline CDR1 reads SGHAT; CDR2 reads FQNNGV. CDR3: CASSPSGRGGQETQYF. CDR3 DNA sequence: TGTGCCAGCAGCCCCTCGGGACGGGGGGGACAAGAGACCCAGTACTTC.

The gene calls are TRBV18 and TRBJ1-5, with D uncertain. This CDR3 is built from 14 residues. Germline-derived CDR1 and CDR2 are KGHSH and LQKENI. V was trimmed by 1 base and J by 3 bases, leaving 7 bases between them. CDR3 nucleotide sequence: TGTGCCAGCTCACCACAGGACTCCAATCAGCCCCAGCATTTT. It encodes CASSPQDSNQPQHF. Looking up the rest from reference TRBV18 and TRBJ1-5 gives the full variable domain: NAGVMQNPRHLVRRRGQEARLRCSPMKGHSHVYWYRQLPEEGLKFMVYLQKENIIDESGMPKERFSAEFPKEGPSILRIQQVVRGDSAAYFCASSPQDSNQPQHFGDGTRLSIL.

The chain employs TRBV2 and TRBJ2-1; 8 nucleotides align to TRBD1. This CDR3 has 16 residues. Germline lookup yields CDR1 SNHLY and CDR2 FYNNEI. The ends lost 6 bases at V and 1 base at J; junction bases unmatched: 8. CDR3 loop: CASRPMTGDSYNEQFF. The CDR3 coding sequence is TGTGCCAGCAGGCCTATGACAGGGGATTCCTACAATGAGCAGTTCTTC.